This T cell receptor beta chain originates from a study of blood T cell repertoires in COVID-19. Background on the study: PBMCs, B-cell-depleted T cells, or T cells were the source of the cDNA or gDNA that made up the material.

Measured with immunoSEQ multiplex PCR; TCRdb has only the in-frame clones, and not every one. The sample comprises fewer than 500,000 clones, 80% to 90% of which are singletons, and more than 0.95% rests with the top ten. All enrollees were roughly 18 to 90 years old and from 20 to 25 US areas. Trimming removed 2 bases from V and 3 bases from J; junction bases left unmatched: 11. The CDR3 runs 16 residues. Germline-derived CDR1 and CDR2 are SGHRS and YFSETQ. The chain uses TRBV5-1 and TRBJ2-7; 7 bases agree with TRBD1. This receptor was identified in a man younger than 45 who had recovered from COVID-19. The sample consisted of PBMCs or T cells enriched from blood (not recorded which). The CDR3 DNA sequence: TGCGCCAGCAGCTTAACCCTTGACAGGGCGATCTACGAGCAGTACTTC. Translation gives CASSLTLDRAIYEQYF.